The 8 T cell receptor beta chains in this list originate from one sample, sequenced in a study of identical twins (TCRdb year 2016). The receptor library was made with 5' RACE. TCRdb lists the instrument as Illumina HiSeq 2000. TCRdb cleaned the public reads at Q25 with fastp, built clones with MiXCR and kept in-frame beta chains. Entries are consolidated by CDR3 protein sequence, retaining the most common genes and DNA. Recorded for this sample are hundreds of thousands of distinct CDR3 sequences; approximately 13% of them occurred a single time. Around 1.6% of the sample rests with the top ten. These data were also reused for a study on yellow fever vaccine responses in identical twins.

The sample comprised PBMCs. The receptors derive from a woman aged 18-29 years in good health.

This clonotype was counted a few times. The rearrangement links TRBV7-9 to TRBJ2-7; TRBD2 is a possible D gene (7 bases). Per germline, CDR1 SEHNR and CDR2 FQNEAQ (reference sequence). This CDR3 contains 15 residues. V lost 2 bases and J lost 5, with 16 bases in between. CDR3 amino acids: CASSLSPGAGDEQYF. For the CDR3, the DNA is TGTGCCAGCAGCTTATCCCCAGGGGCGGGAGACGAGCAGTACTTC.

This clonotype was observed a few times. V gene TRBV18 combines with J gene TRBJ2-7; D call uncertain. Per the germline V gene, CDR1 is KGHSH and CDR2 is LQKENI. This CDR3 spans 12 amino acids. Trimming removed 6 bases at V and 2 bases at J, with 8 bases between. Here the CDR3 reads CASSLDTYEQYV. The CDR3 bases are TGTGCCAGCTCCCTCGATACCTACGAGCAGTACGTC.

The CDR3 bases are TGCAGTGTCAATAACAGGGGTAACTATGGCTACACCTTC. Its protein is CSVNNRGNYGYTF. The chain has TRBV20-1 and TRBJ1-2, with 7 bases identical to TRBD1. The CDR3 runs to 13 residues. Germline V CDR1 and CDR2: DFQATT, SNEGSKA (reference sequence). Trimming at V came to 7 bases and at J to 1 base, leaving 6 bases not matched to a gene.

The V and J genes are TRBV10-2 and TRBJ2-1, with 12 positions matching TRBD2. Germline V gives CDR1 WSHSY, CDR2 SAAADI. V lost 5 bases to trimming and J lost 12 bases; unmatched junction nucleotides: 14. The length of the CDR3 is 16 residues. CDR3 in amino acids: CASSKAPSGRAFWQFF. CDR3 bases: TGCGCCAGCAGTAAGGCCCCTAGCGGGAGGGCCTTTTGGCAGTTCTTC.

The V gene is TRBV5-1, the J gene TRBJ2-1; 11 positions match TRBD2. Germline V gives CDR1 SGHRS, CDR2 YFSETQ. Trimming at V came to 3 bases and at J to 9 bases, leaving 17 bases not matched to a gene. The CDR3 is made up of 18 amino acids. The CDR3 bases are TGCGCCAGCAGCTCCCCCCCTGAAAGACCGGGACTAGCGGTTGAGCAGTTCTTC. Protein product: CASSSPPERPGLAVEQFF.

This clonotype occurred a few times. The J gene is TRBJ1-1, the V gene TRBV3-1; tentative D call: TRBD1 (5 bases). The CDR3 is 14 residues long. CDR1 and CDR2 (germline): LGHDT, YNNKEL (reference sequence). V was trimmed by 3 bases and J by 5 bases, leaving 13 bases between them. CDR3 sequence reads: CASSQGIGDTEAFF. In nucleotides, the CDR3 is TGTGCCAGCAGCCAGGGGATAGGGGATACTGAAGCTTTCTTT.

There are many counts of this clonotype. This chain joins TRBV20-1 and TRBJ2-3; 14 bases are shared with TRBD2. V shed 6 bases and J 0 bases; nucleotides not matched to a gene: 8. Looked up from germline, CDR1 is DFQATT and CDR2 is SNEGSKA (reference sequence). The CDR3 is made up of 17 amino acids. CDR3 DNA: TGCAGTGCCCCCGGGACTAGCGGGGGCCCTAGCACAGATACGCAGTATTTT. This sequence encodes CSAPGTSGGPSTDTQYF.

The sample holds a few counts of this clonotype. CDR3 sequence reads: CASRDPFGAGVGGYEQYF. In DNA form, the CDR3 reads TGTGCCAGCAGAGACCCCTTCGGGGCGGGAGTAGGAGGCTACGAGCAGTACTTC. This sequence joins TRBV6-1 and TRBJ2-7, with 7 bases aligning to TRBD2. The V gene end was trimmed by 6 bases and the J gene end by 3 bases; junction bases not matched to a gene: 20. Germline assignment: CDR1 MNHNS and CDR2 SASEGT. This CDR3 region has 18 residues.